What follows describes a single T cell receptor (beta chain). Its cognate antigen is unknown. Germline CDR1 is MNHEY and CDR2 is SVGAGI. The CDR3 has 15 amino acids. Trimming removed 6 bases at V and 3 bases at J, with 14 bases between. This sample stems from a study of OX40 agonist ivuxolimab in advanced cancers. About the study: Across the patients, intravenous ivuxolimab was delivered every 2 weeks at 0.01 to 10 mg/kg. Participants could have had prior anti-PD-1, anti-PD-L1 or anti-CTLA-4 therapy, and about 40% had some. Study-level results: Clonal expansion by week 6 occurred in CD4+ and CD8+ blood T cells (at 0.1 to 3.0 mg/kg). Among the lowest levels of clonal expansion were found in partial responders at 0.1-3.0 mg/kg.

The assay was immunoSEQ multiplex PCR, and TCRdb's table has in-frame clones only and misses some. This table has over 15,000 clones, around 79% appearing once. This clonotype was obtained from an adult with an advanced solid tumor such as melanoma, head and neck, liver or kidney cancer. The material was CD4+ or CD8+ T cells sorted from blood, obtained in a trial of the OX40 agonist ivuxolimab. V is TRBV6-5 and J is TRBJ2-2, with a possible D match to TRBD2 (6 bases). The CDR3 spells CASSAQWGDTGELFF. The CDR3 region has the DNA TGTGCCAGCAGCGCACAATGGGGGGACACCGGGGAGCTGTTTTTT.